This record looks at one T cell receptor (beta chain) sequence and its context. The sample belongs to a study of blood T cell repertoires in COVID-19. Study-wide background: COVID-19 samples collected from the United States, Italy and Spain covered acute and convalescent phases. T cells, B-cell-depleted T cells, or PBMCs provided the cDNA or gDNA that served as material.

CDR3 length: 14 residues. The germline gives CDR1 MNHNS, CDR2 SASEGT. V was trimmed by 1 base and J by 3 bases, leaving 10 bases between them. In the study's own analysis: Quantification of nucleated cells was approximated via reference gene primer amplification. Clones were sequenced by immunoSEQ multiplex PCR, and TCRdb holds only the in-frame ones, with some missing. V and J calls and clone size are as listed in that table; D and trimming were resolved from the DNA. The sample holds around 99,000 clones; approximately 85% are singletons and the top ten take 15% to 20%. This TCR was sampled from a woman over 75 with active or convalescent COVID-19. Sequenced input: peripheral blood. This chain uses TRBV6-1 with TRBJ2-7, with a possible D match to TRBD2 (5 bases). DNA for the CDR3: TGTGCCAGCAGTGAAGGACTAATTTACTACGAGCAGTACTTC. Its protein is CASSEGLIYYEQYF.